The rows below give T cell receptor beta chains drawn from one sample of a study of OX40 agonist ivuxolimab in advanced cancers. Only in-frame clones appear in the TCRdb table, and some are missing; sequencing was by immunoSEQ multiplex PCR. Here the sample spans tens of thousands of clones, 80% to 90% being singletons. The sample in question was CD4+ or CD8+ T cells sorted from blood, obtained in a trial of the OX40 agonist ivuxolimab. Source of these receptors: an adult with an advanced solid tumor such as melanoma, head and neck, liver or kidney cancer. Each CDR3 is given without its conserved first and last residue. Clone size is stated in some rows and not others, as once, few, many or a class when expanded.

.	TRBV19	ASSTGFGELF
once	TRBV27	ASSLYGNSASDTQY
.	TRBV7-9	ASSLERGFSYEQY
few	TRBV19	ASRTGTTEAF
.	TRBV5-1	ASSPGGASTDTQY
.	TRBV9	ASSVSGARTDTQY
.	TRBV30	AWSVMVGDEQY
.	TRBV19	ASSFRTNTGELF
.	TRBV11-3	ASSLSGGKTQY
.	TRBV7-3	ASSPVNPNEQF
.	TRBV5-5	ASSLVVGQLNTEAF
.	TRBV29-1	SVILAGGTDTQY
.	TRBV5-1	ASSLATGAGYNEQF
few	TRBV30	AWSPQGNQPQH
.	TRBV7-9	ASSRAGTSGSGYTQY
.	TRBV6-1	ASTGQGPGNEQF
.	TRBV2	ASSVSTDTQY
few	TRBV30	ALQTGTGEKLF
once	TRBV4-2	ASSQDSTGGTNEQY
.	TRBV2	ASSFLVVNQPQH
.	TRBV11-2	ASNPSTDTQY
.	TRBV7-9	ASSPLGQANQPQH
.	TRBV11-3	ASSPSGGQETQY
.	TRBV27	ASSPTRGSGYGYT
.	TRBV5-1	ASSGAPSYNEQF
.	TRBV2	ASSQWINRDSDTQY
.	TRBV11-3	ASSLGGTSYNEQF
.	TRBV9	ASSFGDGNTIY
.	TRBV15	ATSGLRGRPNTGELF
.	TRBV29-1	SVEWGSGSEQY
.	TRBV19	ASMGGTGIGELF
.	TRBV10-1	ASSEGRGLDETQY
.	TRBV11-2	ASSFGVSYEQY
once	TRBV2	ASSFDRNTEAF
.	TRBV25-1	ASSPEFPQETQY
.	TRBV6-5	AIAGGADYGYT
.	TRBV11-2	ASSRPGWDTQY
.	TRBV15	ATSNRGSGANVLT
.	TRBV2	ASSALAGNTEAF
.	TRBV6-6	ASSTGQPLAYGYT
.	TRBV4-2	ASSQGTSANELFYYEQY